The 32 T cell receptor beta chains below all came from one sample that was sequenced in a study of blood T cell repertoires in COVID-19. Libraries were prepared by immunoSEQ multiplex PCR; TCRdb keeps only in-frame clonotypes and omits some of them. Among approximately 340,000 clones listed, around 88% were seen once. Sequencing was done on a sample of peripheral blood. These TCRs come from a man aged 25-45 years with active or convalescent COVID-19.

This rearrangement joins TRBV19 to TRBJ1-5; TRBD1 is a possible D gene (6 bases). The CDR3 contains 14 residues. V was pared by 7 bases and J by 5 bases, with 15 bases between. Germline V gene sequence: CDR1 LNHDA, CDR2 SQIVND (reference sequence). The CDR3 DNA reads as TGTGCCAGTACCCAAGGGGGGGCCGATCAGCCCCAGCATTTT. It is translated as CASTQGGADQPQHF.

CDR3 sequence reads: CASSLPQNYEQYF. The CDR3 DNA reads as TGTGCCAGCAGCTTGCCCCAGAACTACGAGCAGTACTTC. This sequence joins TRBV7-9 and TRBJ2-7; no clear D gene. Per germline, CDR1 SEHNR and CDR2 FQNEAQ (reference sequence). V was pared by 3 bases and J by 3 bases, with 9 bases between. The length of the CDR3 is 13 residues.

The chain joins TRBV10-3 to TRBJ1-6; TRBD1 aligns across 7 bases. CDR3 size: 13 residues. With V trimmed by 4 bases and J by 8 bases, 2 bases remained unmatched. Germline CDR1 reads ENHRY; CDR2 reads SYGVKD. CDR3 amino acids: CAISGQGDSPLHF. The CDR3 DNA follows: TGTGCCATCAGTGGACAGGGAGATTCACCCCTCCACTTT.

V gene TRBV2 combines with J gene TRBJ2-7; 7 positions match TRBD1. CDR1 and CDR2 (germline): SNHLY, FYNNEI. After removal of 3 bases from V and 0 bases from J, the junction contained 5 bases not matched to a gene. The CDR3 contains 15 residues. CDR3 nucleotide sequence: TGTGCCAGCAGTGAGGACAGGTTGGGCTCCTACGAGCAGTACTTC. Translated, it gives CASSEDRLGSYEQYF.

The V call is TRBV5-1, the J call TRBJ2-7, with 7 bases that match TRBD2. The CDR3 contains 16 residues. With 0 bases clipped from V and 3 bases from J, the junction kept 9 bases outside the gene matches. Germline loops: CDR1 SGHRS, CDR2 YFSETQ. CDR3 sequence reads: CASSLGRGSPLYEQYF. CDR3 nucleotide sequence: TGCGCCAGCAGCTTGGGGCGGGGGAGCCCTCTCTACGAGCAGTACTTC.

This clone was seen more than once but under ten times. The chain couples TRBV5-8 to TRBJ2-3; 12 bases match TRBD2. The J segment lost 9 bases and the V segment lost 4 bases, leaving 12 bases of the junction unmatched. The CDR3 length is 16 residues. Germline values: CDR1 SGHTS, CDR2 YDEGEE. The CDR3 loop reads CASSPGLAGLTGTQYF. As DNA, the CDR3 is TGTGCCAGCAGCCCAGGACTAGCGGGACTTACGGGGACGCAGTATTTT. The full variable domain, in which reference TRBV5-8 and TRBJ2-3 provide the parts outside the CDR3, is EAGVTQSPTHLIKTRGQQATLRCSPISGHTSVYWYQQALGLGLQFLLWYDEGEERNRGNFPPRFSGRQFPNYSSELNVNALELEDSALYLCASSPGLAGLTGTQYFGPGTRLTVL.

The chain combines TRBV3-1 (or the pseudogene TRBV3-2) with TRBJ1-1; maybe TRBD1 (5 bases). V dropped 8 bases and J dropped 1 base, with 11 bases sitting between them. The CDR3 totals 13 residues. The V gene's germline CDR1 is LGHDT and CDR2 YNNKEL (reference sequence). The CDR3 nucleotides are TGTGCCAGCGGCGGGGGGTCGAACACTGAAGCTTTCTTT. Amino acids: CASGGGSNTEAFF.

The rearrangement joins TRBV4-3 to TRBJ1-1, with TRBD1 matching 9 bases. The CDR3 loop spans 13 amino acids. Germline CDR1 is LGHNA and CDR2 is YSLEER. V dropped 4 bases and J dropped 8; count of bases not matched to a gene: 5. This CDR3 is CASSPGTGWEAFF. The DNA of the CDR3 is TGCGCCAGCAGCCCCGGGACAGGGTGGGAAGCTTTCTTT.

The V and J genes are TRBV13 and TRBJ1-1; a weak D match, TRBD1 (5 bases). This CDR3 has 12 amino acids. Germline lookup yields CDR1 PRHDT and CDR2 FYEKMQ (reference sequence). The V end was cut by 5 bases, the J end by 9 bases, with 13 bases between. The CDR3 region is CASSAPGEKAFF. CDR3 coding DNA: TGTGCCAGCAGCGCGCCGGGGGAGAAAGCTTTCTTT.

The V call is TRBV7-2, the J call TRBJ1-3, with TRBD1 identical over 10 bases. Germline values: CDR1 SGHTA, CDR2 FQGNSA. This CDR3 is 15 amino acids long. V dropped 5 bases and J dropped 1; count of bases not matched to a gene: 2. The DNA for the CDR3 is TGTGCCAGCAGCCGGGACAGGGGATCTGGAAACACCATATATTTT. Translating gives CASSRDRGSGNTIYF. Drawing the rest from reference TRBV7-2 and TRBJ1-3, the complete variable domain is GAGVSQSPSNKVTEKGKDVELRCDPISGHTALYWYRQSLGQGLEFLIYFQGNSAPDKSGLPSDRFSAERTGGSVSTLTIQRTQQEDSAVYLCASSRDRGSGNTIYFGEGSWLTVV.

This sequence joins TRBV11-2 and TRBJ2-1; D is possibly TRBD2 (5 bases). Germline CDR1 and CDR2: SGHAT and FQNNGV. The CDR3 runs to 14 residues. V gave up 1 base and J gave up 10 bases, with 14 bases separating them. CDR3: CASSLGAVRREQFF. The DNA for the CDR3 is TGTGCCAGCAGCTTAGGGGCTGTGAGGAGGGAGCAGTTCTTC.

The genes are TRBV4-3 and TRBJ1-3; D ambiguous. The germline V gene encodes CDR1 LGHNA and CDR2 YSLEER. Trimming removed 4 bases at V and 6 bases at J, with 16 bases between. The CDR3 covers 15 residues. As DNA, the CDR3 is TGCGCCAGCAGCCGGGAACTGGGAGTTCTAAACACCATATATTTT. This sequence encodes CASSRELGVLNTIYF.

This rearrangement joins TRBV6-5 to TRBJ2-1, with D possibly being TRBD2 (6 bases). This CDR3 region has 15 residues. V gave up 6 bases and J gave up 0 bases, with 12 bases separating them. Germline CDR1 reads MNHEY; CDR2 reads SVGAGI. The chain's CDR3 is CASREGGSSYNEQFF. The CDR3, as DNA: TGTGCCAGCAGGGAGGGAGGCAGCTCCTACAATGAGCAGTTCTTC.

This clone came up a few times. V is TRBV4-2 and J is TRBJ2-1, with D unclear. The CDR3 runs to 14 residues. The V and J ends lost 4 bases and 9 bases respectively, with 16 bases between them. Germline assignment: CDR1 LGHNA and CDR2 YNFKEQ. The CDR3: CASSREASLPEQFF. For the CDR3, the DNA is TGTGCCAGCAGCCGCGAGGCTAGTTTGCCTGAGCAGTTCTTC.

The chain combines TRBV2 with TRBJ1-2, with D possibly matching TRBD1 (6 bases). Germline lookup yields CDR1 SNHLY and CDR2 FYNNEI. V lost 6 bases and J 4 bases, leaving 15 bases between the germline ends. The CDR3 extends over 14 amino acids. The CDR3 nucleotides read TGTGCCAGCAGGGCACAGGGAGGGGTCTATGGCTACACCTTC. Protein sequence: CASRAQGGVYGYTF.

The chain joins TRBV4-1 to TRBJ1-2; a possible D gene is TRBD1 (5 bases). The CDR3 runs to 15 residues. Between the trimmed V and J ends, which lost 1 base and 2 bases, there was a span of 11 bases. Germline loops: CDR1 MGHRA, CDR2 YSYEKL. The CDR3 here is CASSQVGQANYGYTF. The CDR3 DNA reads as TGCGCCAGCAGCCAAGTGGGGCAGGCAAACTATGGCTACACCTTC.

J is TRBJ1-5 and V is TRBV18; TRBD1 might be the D (6 bases). Per germline, CDR1 KGHSH and CDR2 LQKENI. The CDR3 extends over 15 amino acids. Deletions cut 1 base from V and 2 bases from J, with 9 bases between. CDR3 protein: CASSPQQGGNQPQHF. Written as DNA, the CDR3 is TGTGCCAGCTCACCACAACAGGGCGGCAATCAGCCCCAGCATTTT. The full variable domain, with the rest looked up from reference TRBV18 and TRBJ1-5, is NAGVMQNPRHLVRRRGQEARLRCSPMKGHSHVYWYRQLPEEGLKFMVYLQKENIIDESGMPKERFSAEFPKEGPSILRIQQVVRGDSAAYFCASSPQQGGNQPQHFGDGTRLSIL.

This chain uses TRBV5-5 with TRBJ2-6; 10 nucleotides agree with TRBD1. Germline assignment: CDR1 SGHKS and CDR2 YYEKEE (reference sequence). The CDR3 consists of 17 residues. The junction had 6 bases not matched to a gene; V was cut back by 4 bases and J by 2 bases. As DNA, the CDR3 is TGTGCCAGCAGCGTGGACAGGGGGTTGGCTGGGGCCAACGTCCTGACTTTC. Its protein is CASSVDRGLAGANVLTF.

V and J are TRBV6-4 and TRBJ1-1; possible D gene TRBD1, 5 bases. Germline loops: CDR1 MRHNA, CDR2 SNTAGT. Between the trimmed V and J ends, which lost 6 bases and 5 bases, there was a span of 13 bases. There are 13 residues in the CDR3. The CDR3 here is CASRKQVTTEAFF. In nucleotides, the CDR3 is TGTGCCAGCAGAAAACAGGTGACAACTGAAGCTTTCTTT.

The chain carries TRBV9 and TRBJ2-3, with unresolved D. The CDR3 is 14 amino acids. In germline, CDR1 is SGDLS, CDR2 YYNGEE. V lost 4 bases, J lost 2 bases, and 11 bases lay in between. The CDR3 protein is CASSPSTLTDTQYF. The CDR3 DNA reads as TGTGCCAGCAGCCCGTCTACCCTCACAGATACGCAGTATTTT.

The CDR3 sequence is CAWSVLVSYEQYF. The CDR3 nucleotides are TGTGCCTGGAGTGTACTGGTCTCCTACGAGCAGTACTTC. The V gene is TRBV30, the J gene TRBJ2-7; unclear D gene. V was cut by 0 bases and J by 0 bases, with 6 bases left in between. The CDR3 runs to 13 residues. The germline V gene has CDR1 GTSNPN and CDR2 SVGIG (reference sequence).

A few counts support this clone. V gene TRBV7-9 combines with J gene TRBJ2-5; the match to TRBD2 covers 9 bases. The germline V gene encodes CDR1 SEHNR and CDR2 FQNEAQ (reference sequence). This CDR3 contains 15 residues. V lost 5 bases, J lost 5 bases, and 9 bases stayed unmatched. The CDR3 reads CASSPIAGAGETQYF. In DNA form, the CDR3 reads TGTGCCAGCAGCCCCATAGCGGGGGCCGGGGAGACCCAGTACTTC.

V and J are TRBV5-1 and TRBJ2-5; maybe TRBD2 (5 bases). The CDR3 spans 14 residues. Per germline, CDR1 SGHRS and CDR2 YFSETQ. The V gene lost 4 bases and the J gene lost 4 bases, with 14 bases spanning the gap. CDR3 DNA: TGCGCCAGCAGCGTGACTCGAGGGTCAGAGACCCAGTACTTC. Amino acids: CASSVTRGSETQYF.

A single count supports this clone. The genes are TRBV7-9 and TRBJ2-1; possible D gene TRBD1, 5 bases. This CDR3 contains 18 residues. V lost 1 base to trimming and J lost 0 bases, with 16 bases between them. The V gene's germline CDR1 is SEHNR and CDR2 FQNEAQ (reference sequence). The CDR3 region has the DNA TGTGCCAGCAGCTTAGGCAGGGCTACTACGAGCTCCTACAATGAGCAGTTCTTC. This encodes CASSLGRATTSSYNEQFF.

This sequence joins TRBV9 and TRBJ2-3; TRBD1 is a possible D gene (6 bases). The CDR3 covers 15 residues. The V gene lost 4 bases and the J gene lost 3 bases, with 15 bases spanning the gap. CDR1 and CDR2 from the germline V gene are SGDLS and YYNGEE. The DNA of the CDR3 is TGTGCCAGCAGCCCAGACTCTAGGGGGACAGATACGCAGTATTTT. Amino acids: CASSPDSRGTDTQYF.

This chain uses TRBV7-7 with TRBJ2-3, with 7 positions matching TRBD2. Germline assignment: CDR1 SSHAT and CDR2 FNYEAQ (reference sequence). J lost 2 bases, V lost 5 bases, and 10 bases had no gene match. This CDR3 has 16 amino acids. CDR3 nucleotides: TGTGCCAGCAGCCCTTCCCTAGCGGCCGACACAGATACGCAGTATTTT. It is translated as CASSPSLAADTDTQYF.

This clone was seen just once. Other DNA sequences from this sample encode an identical CDR3 as well. The CDR3 reads CASSFRQGGEKLFF. CDR3 sequence (DNA): TGTGCCAGCAGCTTTAGGCAGGGTGGTGAAAAACTGTTTTTT. The chain combines TRBV13 with TRBJ1-4; TRBD1 might be the D (5 bases). CDR3 length equals 14 residues. V was shortened by 3 bases and J by 7 bases, with 12 bases between the two germline ends. CDR1 and CDR2 (germline): PRHDT, FYEKMQ (reference sequence).

The chain carries TRBV9 and TRBJ2-1; 8 bases are shared with TRBD1. CDR1 and CDR2 (germline): SGDLS, YYNGEE. V shed 1 base, J shed 0 bases, and the junction held 0 bases outside the gene matches. The CDR3 covers 15 residues. The CDR3 DNA follows: TGTGCCAGCAGCGTAACAGGGGGCTCCTACAATGAGCAGTTCTTC. This translates into CASSVTGGSYNEQFF.

V and J are TRBV18 and TRBJ1-1, with D perhaps matching TRBD1 (5 bases). The germline CDR1 and CDR2 sequences are KGHSH and LQKENI. The V end was cut by 3 bases, the J end by 6 bases, with 14 bases between. The CDR3 consists of 14 residues. The CDR3 sequence: CASSPFQGSPEAFF. The CDR3 DNA follows: TGTGCCAGCTCACCGTTTCAGGGCAGTCCTGAAGCTTTCTTT.

This chain links TRBV27 with TRBJ1-4; D perhaps matches TRBD1 (5 bases). Germline V gives CDR1 MNHEY, CDR2 SMNVEV (reference sequence). The CDR3 contains 15 residues. Trimming shortened V by 1 base and J by 7 bases, and 13 bases separated the two germline ends. The DNA of the CDR3 is TGTGCCAGCAGTTTATGGTGGGGCGCCGGTGAAAAACTGTTTTTT. It translates to CASSLWWGAGEKLFF.

This sequence joins TRBV27 and TRBJ2-1, with TRBD2 matching 12 bases. The CDR3 is 16 amino acids. The germline V gene encodes CDR1 MNHEY and CDR2 SMNVEV (reference sequence). Losses at the gene ends were 5 bases for V and 3 bases for J; bases not matched to a gene: 5. The CDR3 region is CASSQLAGGNYNEQFF. The CDR3 DNA follows: TGTGCCAGCAGTCAGCTAGCGGGAGGGAACTACAATGAGCAGTTCTTC.

The gene calls are TRBV14 and TRBJ1-6; perhaps TRBD1 as D (5 bases). The CDR3 contains 16 residues. Per germline, CDR1 SGHDN and CDR2 FVKESK. V was clipped by 4 bases and J by 6 bases, with 16 bases between them. CDR3 sequence (DNA): TGTGCCAGCAGCCTCGTTAAGGGGACTAGTAATTCACCCCTCCACTTT. This sequence encodes CASSLVKGTSNSPLHF.